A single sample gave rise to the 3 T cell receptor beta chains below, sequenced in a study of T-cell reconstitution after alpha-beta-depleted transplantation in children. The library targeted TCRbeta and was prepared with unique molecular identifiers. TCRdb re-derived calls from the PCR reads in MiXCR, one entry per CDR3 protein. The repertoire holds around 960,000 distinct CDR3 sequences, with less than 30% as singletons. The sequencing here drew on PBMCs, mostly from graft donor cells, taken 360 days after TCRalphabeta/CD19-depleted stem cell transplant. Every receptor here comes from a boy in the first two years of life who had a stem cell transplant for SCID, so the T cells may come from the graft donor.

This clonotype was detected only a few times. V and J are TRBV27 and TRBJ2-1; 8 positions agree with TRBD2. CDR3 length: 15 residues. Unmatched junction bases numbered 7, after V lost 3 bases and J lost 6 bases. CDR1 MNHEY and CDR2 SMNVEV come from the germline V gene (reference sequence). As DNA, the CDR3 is TGTGCCAGCAGTTTCGGCGGGGGGCCCTTCAATGAGCAGTTCTTC. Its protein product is CASSFGGGPFNEQFF.

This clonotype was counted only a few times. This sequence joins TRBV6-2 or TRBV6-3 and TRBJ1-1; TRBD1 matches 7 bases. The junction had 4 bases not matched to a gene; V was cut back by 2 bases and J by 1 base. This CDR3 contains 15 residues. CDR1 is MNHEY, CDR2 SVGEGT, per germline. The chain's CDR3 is CASSYRGRRNTEAFF. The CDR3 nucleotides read TGTGCCAGCAGTTACAGGGGGCGAAGGAACACTGAAGCTTTCTTT.

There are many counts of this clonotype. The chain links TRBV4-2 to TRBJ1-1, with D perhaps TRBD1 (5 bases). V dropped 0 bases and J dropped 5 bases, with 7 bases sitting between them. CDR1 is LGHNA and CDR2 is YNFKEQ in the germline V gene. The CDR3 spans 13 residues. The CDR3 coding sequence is TGTGCCAGCAGCCAAGATGGGGGGACTGAAGCTTTCTTT. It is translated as CASSQDGGTEAFF.